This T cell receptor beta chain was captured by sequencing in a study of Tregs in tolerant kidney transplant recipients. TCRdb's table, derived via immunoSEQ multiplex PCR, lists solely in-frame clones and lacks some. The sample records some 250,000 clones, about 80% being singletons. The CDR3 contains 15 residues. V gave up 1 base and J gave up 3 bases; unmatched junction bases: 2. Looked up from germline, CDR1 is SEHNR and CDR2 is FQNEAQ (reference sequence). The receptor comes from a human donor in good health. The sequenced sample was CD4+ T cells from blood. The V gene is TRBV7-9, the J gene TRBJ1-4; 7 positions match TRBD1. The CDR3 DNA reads TGTGCCAGCAGCTTAGAGCAGGGGGCTAATGAAAAACTGTTTTTT. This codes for CASSLEQGANEKLFF.